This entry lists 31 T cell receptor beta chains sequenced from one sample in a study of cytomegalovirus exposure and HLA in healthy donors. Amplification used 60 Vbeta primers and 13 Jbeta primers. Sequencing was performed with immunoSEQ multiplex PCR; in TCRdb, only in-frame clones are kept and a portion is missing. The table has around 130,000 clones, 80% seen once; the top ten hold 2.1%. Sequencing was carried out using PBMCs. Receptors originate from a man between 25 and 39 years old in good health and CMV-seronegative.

The DNA for the CDR3 is TGTGCCAGCAGTGAAAGATCGTGGGGGGTTCGCACAGATACGCAGTATTTT. This encodes CASSERSWGVRTDTQYF. This chain links TRBV6-1 with TRBJ2-3; maybe TRBD2 (6 bases). The CDR3 extends over 17 amino acids. Per germline, CDR1 MNHNS and CDR2 SASEGT. Trimming took 2 bases from V and 1 from J, leaving 16 bases between them.

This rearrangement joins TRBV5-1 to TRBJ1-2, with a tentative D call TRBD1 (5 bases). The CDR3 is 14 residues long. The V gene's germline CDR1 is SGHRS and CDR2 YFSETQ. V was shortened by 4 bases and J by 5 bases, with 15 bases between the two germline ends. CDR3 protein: CASSAAGTIYGYTF. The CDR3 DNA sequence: TGCGCCAGCAGCGCGGCGGGGACCATATATGGCTACACCTTC.

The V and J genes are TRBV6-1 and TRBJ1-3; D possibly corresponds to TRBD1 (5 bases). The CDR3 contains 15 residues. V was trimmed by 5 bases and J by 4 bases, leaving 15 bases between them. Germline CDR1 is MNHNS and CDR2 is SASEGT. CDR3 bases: TGTGCCAGCAGTACCAGGGTTTTCAGCGGAAACACCATATATTTT. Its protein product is CASSTRVFSGNTIYF.

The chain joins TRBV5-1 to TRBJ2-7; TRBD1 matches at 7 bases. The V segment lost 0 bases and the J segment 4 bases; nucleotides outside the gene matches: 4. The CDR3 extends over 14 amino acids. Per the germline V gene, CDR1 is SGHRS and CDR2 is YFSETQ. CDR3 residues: CASSLDRGYYEQYF. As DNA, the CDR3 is TGCGCCAGCAGCTTGGACAGGGGATATTACGAGCAGTACTTC.

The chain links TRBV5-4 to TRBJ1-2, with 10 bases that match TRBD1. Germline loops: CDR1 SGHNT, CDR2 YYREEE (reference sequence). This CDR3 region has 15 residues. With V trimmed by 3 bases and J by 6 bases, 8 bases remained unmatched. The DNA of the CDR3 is TGTGCCAGCAGCTCCCCCAAGGGACAGGGGAATGGCTACACCTTC. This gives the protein CASSSPKGQGNGYTF.

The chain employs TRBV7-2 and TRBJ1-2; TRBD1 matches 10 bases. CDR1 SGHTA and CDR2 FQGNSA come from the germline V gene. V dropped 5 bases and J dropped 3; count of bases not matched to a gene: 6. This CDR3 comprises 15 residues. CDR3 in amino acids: CASSITGTGDYGYTF. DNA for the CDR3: TGTGCCAGCAGCATTACCGGGACAGGGGACTATGGCTACACCTTC.

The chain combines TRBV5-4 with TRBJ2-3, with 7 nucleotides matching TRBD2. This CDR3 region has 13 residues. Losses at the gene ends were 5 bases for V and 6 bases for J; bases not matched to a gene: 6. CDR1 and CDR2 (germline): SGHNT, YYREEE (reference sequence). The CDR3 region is CASSGGGGDTQYF. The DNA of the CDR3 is TGTGCCAGCAGTGGGGGGGGAGGGGATACGCAGTATTTT.

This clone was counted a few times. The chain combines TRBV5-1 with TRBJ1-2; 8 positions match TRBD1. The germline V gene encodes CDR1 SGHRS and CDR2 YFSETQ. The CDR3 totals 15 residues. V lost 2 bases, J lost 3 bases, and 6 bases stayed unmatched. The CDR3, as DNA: TGCGCCAGCAGCTTCCTGGACAGGGCGGACTATGGCTACACCTTC. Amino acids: CASSFLDRADYGYTF.

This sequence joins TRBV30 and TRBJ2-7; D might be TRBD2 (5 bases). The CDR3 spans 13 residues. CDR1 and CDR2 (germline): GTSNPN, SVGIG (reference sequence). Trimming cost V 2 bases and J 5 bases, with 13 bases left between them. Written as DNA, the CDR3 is TGTGCCTGGAGTAAGGACGGAGGCCACGAGCAGTACTTC. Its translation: CAWSKDGGHEQYF.

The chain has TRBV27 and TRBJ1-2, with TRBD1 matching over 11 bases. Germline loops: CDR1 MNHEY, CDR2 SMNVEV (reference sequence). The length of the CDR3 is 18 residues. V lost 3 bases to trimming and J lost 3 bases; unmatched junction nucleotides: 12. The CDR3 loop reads CASSFLRDRGSGYYGYTF. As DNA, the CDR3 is TGTGCCAGCAGTTTTCTACGGGACAGGGGGTCAGGCTACTATGGCTACACCTTC.

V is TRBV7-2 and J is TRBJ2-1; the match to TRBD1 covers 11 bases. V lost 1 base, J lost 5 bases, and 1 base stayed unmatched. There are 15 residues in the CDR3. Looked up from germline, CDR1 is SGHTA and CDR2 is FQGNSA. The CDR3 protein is CASSLGTGGNNEQFF. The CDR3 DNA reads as TGTGCCAGCAGCTTAGGGACAGGGGGCAACAATGAGCAGTTCTTC. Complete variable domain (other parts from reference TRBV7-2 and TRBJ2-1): GAGVSQSPSNKVTEKGKDVELRCDPISGHTALYWYRQSLGQGLEFLIYFQGNSAPDKSGLPSDRFSAERTGGSVSTLTIQRTQQEDSAVYLCASSLGTGGNNEQFFGPGTRLTVL.

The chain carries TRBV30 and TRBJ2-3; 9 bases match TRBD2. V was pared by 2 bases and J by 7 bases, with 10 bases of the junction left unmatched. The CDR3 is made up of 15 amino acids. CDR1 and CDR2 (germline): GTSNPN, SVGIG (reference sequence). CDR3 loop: CAWSPRASGAYTQYF. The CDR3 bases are TGTGCCTGGAGTCCTAGGGCTAGCGGGGCCTATACGCAGTATTTT.

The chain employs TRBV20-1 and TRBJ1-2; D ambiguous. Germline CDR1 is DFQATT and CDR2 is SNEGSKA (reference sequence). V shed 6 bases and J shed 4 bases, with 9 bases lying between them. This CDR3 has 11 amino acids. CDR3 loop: CSAPPGYGYTF. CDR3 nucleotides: TGCAGTGCCCCCCCCGGCTATGGCTACACCTTC.

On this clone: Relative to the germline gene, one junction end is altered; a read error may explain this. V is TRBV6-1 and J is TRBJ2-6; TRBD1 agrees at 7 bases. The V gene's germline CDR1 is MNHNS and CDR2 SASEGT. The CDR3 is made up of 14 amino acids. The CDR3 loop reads CASSESEGANGLTF. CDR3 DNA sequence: TGTGCCAGCAGTGAGTCCGAGGGGGCCAACGGCCTGACTTTC.

The CDR3 loop is CSVVSGGPGPDTQYF. For the CDR3, the DNA is TGCAGCGTAGTTAGCGGGGGGCCTGGCCCAGATACGCAGTATTTT. This rearrangement joins TRBV29-1 to TRBJ2-3, with 10 bases identical to TRBD2. The CDR3 contains 15 residues. V dropped 6 bases and J dropped 4; count of bases not matched to a gene: 10. Germline V gives CDR1 SQVTM, CDR2 ANQGSEA.

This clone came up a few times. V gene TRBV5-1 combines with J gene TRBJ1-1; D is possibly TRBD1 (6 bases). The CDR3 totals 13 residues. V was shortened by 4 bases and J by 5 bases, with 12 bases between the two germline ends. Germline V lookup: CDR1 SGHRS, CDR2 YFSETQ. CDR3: CASSQGGGTEAFF. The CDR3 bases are TGCGCCAGCAGCCAGGGAGGGGGGACTGAAGCTTTCTTT.

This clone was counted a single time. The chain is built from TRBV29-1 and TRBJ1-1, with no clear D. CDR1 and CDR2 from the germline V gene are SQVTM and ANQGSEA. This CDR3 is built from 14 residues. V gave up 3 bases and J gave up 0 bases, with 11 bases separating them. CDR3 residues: CSVESRSLNTEAFF. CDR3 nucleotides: TGCAGCGTTGAGTCCAGAAGTTTGAACACTGAAGCTTTCTTT.

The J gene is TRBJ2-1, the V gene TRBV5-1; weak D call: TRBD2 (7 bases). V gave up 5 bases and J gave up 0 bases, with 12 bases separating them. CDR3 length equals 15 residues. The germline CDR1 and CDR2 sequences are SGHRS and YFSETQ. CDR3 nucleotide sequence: TGCGCCAGCAGATCGGGGGGCCTCTCCTACAATGAGCAGTTCTTC. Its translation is CASRSGGLSYNEQFF.

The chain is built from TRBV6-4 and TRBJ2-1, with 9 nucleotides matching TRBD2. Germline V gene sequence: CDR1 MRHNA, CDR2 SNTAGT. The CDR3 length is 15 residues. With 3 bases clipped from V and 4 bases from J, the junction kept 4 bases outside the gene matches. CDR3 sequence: CASSEGSGGYNEQFF. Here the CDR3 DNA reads TGTGCCAGCAGTGAGGGGAGCGGGGGGTACAATGAGCAGTTCTTC.

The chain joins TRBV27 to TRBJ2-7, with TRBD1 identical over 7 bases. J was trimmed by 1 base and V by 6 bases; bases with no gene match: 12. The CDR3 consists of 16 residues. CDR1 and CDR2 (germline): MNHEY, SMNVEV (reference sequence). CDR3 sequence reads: CASRRVFGTDSYEQYF. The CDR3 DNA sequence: TGTGCCAGCAGGAGGGTGTTCGGGACAGATTCCTACGAGCAGTACTTC.

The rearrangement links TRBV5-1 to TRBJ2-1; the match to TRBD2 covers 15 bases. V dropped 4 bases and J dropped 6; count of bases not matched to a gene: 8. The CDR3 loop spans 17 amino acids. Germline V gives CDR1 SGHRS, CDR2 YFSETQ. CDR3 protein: CASSVTGTSGGFNEQFF. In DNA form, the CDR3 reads TGCGCCAGCAGCGTAACCGGGACTAGCGGGGGGTTCAATGAGCAGTTCTTC. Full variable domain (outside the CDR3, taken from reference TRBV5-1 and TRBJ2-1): KAGVTQTPRYLIKTRGQQVTLSCSPISGHRSVSWYQQTPGQGLQFLFEYFSETQRNKGNFPGRFSGRQFSNSRSEMNVSTLELGDSALYLCASSVTGTSGGFNEQFFGPGTRLTVL.

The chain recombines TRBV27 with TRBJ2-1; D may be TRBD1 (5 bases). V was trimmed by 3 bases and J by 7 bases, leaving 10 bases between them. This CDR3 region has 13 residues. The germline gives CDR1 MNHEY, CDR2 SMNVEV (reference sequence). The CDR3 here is CASSFQGRNEQFF. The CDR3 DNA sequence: TGTGCCAGCAGTTTCCAGGGTAGGAATGAGCAGTTCTTC.

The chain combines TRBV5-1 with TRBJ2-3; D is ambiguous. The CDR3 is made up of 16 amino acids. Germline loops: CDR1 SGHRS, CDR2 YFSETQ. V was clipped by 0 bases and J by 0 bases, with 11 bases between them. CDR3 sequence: CASSLEAGFSTDTQYF. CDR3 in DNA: TGCGCCAGCAGCTTGGAGGCAGGCTTTAGCACAGATACGCAGTATTTT.

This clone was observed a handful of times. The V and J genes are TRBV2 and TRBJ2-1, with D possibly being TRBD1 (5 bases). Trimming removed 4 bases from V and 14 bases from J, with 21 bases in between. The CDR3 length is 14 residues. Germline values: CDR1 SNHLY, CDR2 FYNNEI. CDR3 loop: CASSGGLWGGRKFF. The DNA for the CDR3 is TGTGCCAGCAGTGGGGGCCTTTGGGGCGGTAGAAAGTTCTTC.

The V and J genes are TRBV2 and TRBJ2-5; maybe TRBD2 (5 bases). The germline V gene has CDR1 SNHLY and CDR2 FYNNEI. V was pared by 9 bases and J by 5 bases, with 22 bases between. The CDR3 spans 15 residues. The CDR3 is CASKPIGEGEETQYF. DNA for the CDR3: TGTGCCAGTAAACCGATCGGAGAGGGAGAGGAGACCCAGTACTTC.

The CDR3 loop reads CASSKTDSAEAFF. Written as DNA, the CDR3 is TGTGCCAGCAGCAAGACAGACTCGGCTGAAGCTTTCTTT. This chain joins TRBV9 and TRBJ1-1, with D tentatively TRBD1 (5 bases). Germline V gives CDR1 SGDLS, CDR2 YYNGEE. This CDR3 is 13 amino acids long. Deletions cut 4 bases from V and 6 bases from J, with 13 bases between. Drawing the rest from reference TRBV9 and TRBJ1-1, the complete variable domain is DSGVTQTPKHLITATGQRVTLRCSPRSGDLSVYWYQQSLDQGLQFLIQYYNGEERAKGNILERFSAQQFPDLHSELNLSSLELGDSALYFCASSKTDSAEAFFGQGTRLTVV.

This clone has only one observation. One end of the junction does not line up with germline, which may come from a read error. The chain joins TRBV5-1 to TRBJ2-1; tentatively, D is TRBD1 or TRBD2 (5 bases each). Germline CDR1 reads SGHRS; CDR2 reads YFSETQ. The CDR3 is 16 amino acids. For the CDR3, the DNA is TGCGCCAGCAGTTTGGGACCGCGGAGCGGAAGGGATGAGCAGTTCTTC. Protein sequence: CASSLGPRSGRDEQFF. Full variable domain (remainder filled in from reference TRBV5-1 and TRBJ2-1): KAGVTQTPRYLIKTRGQQVTLSCSPISGHRSVSWYQQTPGQGLQFLFEYFSETQRNKGNFPGRFSGRQFSNSRSEMNVSTLELGDSALYLCASSLGPRSGRDEQFFGPGTRLTVL.

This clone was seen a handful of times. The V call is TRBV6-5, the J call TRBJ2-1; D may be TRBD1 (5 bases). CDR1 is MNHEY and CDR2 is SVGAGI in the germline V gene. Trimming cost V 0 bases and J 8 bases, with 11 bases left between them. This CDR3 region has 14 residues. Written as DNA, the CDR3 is TGTGCCAGCAGTTACTCCCCCAGGGTCCATGAGCAGTTCTTC. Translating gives CASSYSPRVHEQFF.

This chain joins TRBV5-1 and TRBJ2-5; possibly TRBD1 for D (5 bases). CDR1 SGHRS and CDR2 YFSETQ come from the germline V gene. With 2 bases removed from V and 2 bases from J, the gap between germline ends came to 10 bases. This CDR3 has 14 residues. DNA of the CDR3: TGCGCCAGCAGCTTACCCGACAGTCAAGAGACCCAGTACTTC. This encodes CASSLPDSQETQYF.

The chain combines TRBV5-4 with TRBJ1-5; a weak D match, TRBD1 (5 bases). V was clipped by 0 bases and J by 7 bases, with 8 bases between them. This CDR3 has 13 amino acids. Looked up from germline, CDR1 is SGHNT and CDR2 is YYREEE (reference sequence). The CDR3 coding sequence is TGTGCCAGCAGCTTGGATGGGGGGCAGCCCCAGCATTTT. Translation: CASSLDGGQPQHF.

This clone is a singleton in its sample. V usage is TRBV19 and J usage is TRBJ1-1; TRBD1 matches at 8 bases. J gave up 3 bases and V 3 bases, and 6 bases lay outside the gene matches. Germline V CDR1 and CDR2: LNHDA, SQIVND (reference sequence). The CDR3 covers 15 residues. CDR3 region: CASSMTGEMDTEAFF. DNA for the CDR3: TGTGCCAGTAGTATGACAGGGGAGATGGACACTGAAGCTTTCTTT.